These T cell receptor beta chains were read from a single sample in a study of cytomegalovirus exposure and HLA in healthy donors. Measured with immunoSEQ multiplex PCR; TCRdb has only the in-frame clones, and not every one. Of 120,000 or so clones in the sample, 81% are singletons; the top ten hold more than 3%. The sample taken for sequencing was PBMCs. The receptors were sampled from a man aged 18 to 29 in good health and CMV-seropositive. Both conserved end residues are part of each CDR3. Each record gives: clone size, V gene, J gene, D gene, CDR3 protein, CDR3 DNA. A D gene is named only where the DNA matches it firmly. Size is stated for part of the rows, as once, few or many counts, or as a class when the clone is expanded.

>-|TRBV11-3|TRBJ2-1|TRBD1
CASSHDRGSNEQFF
TGTGCCAGCAGCCACGACAGGGGTAGCAATGAGCAGTTCTTC
>-|TRBV12-5|TRBJ1-5|-
CASGLVSVWKVGGISNQPQHF
TGTGCTAGTGGTTTGGTATCGGTCTGGAAGGTTGGGGGGATTAGCAATCAGCCCCAGCATTTT
>-|TRBV10-3|TRBJ1-1|TRBD1
CAISETGGTEAFF
TGTGCCATCAGTGAGACAGGGGGCACTGAAGCTTTCTTT
>-|TRBV10-1|TRBJ1-1|-
CASSETRDTTEAFF
TGCGCCAGCAGTGAGACCCGGGACACAACTGAAGCTTTCTTT
>-|TRBV9|TRBJ2-1|-
CASGLGDTGRNEQFF
TGTGCCAGCGGTCTCGGGGACACGGGACGGAATGAGCAGTTCTTC
>-|TRBV2|TRBJ1-2|-
CASSVERDYGYTF
TGTGCCAGCAGTGTAGAGAGGGACTATGGCTACACCTTC
>-|TRBV30|TRBJ1-6|-
CAWSRTRESPLHF
TGTGCCTGGAGCCGAACCAGGGAATCACCCCTCCACTTT
>-|TRBV4-2|TRBJ2-3|TRBD2
CASSHGLAGVADTQYF
TGTGCCAGCAGCCACGGACTAGCGGGGGTAGCAGATACGCAGTATTTT
>few|TRBV2|TRBJ1-2|TRBD1
CASSEALGSPEGQGSLDYGYTF
TGTGCCAGCAGTGAAGCGCTAGGGTCTCCGGAGGGACAGGGCTCTTTAGACTATGGCTACACCTTC
>-|TRBV11-3|TRBJ2-1|-
CASSGQSSYNEQFF
TGTGCCAGCAGCGGACAGTCCTCCTACAATGAGCAGTTCTTC
>few|TRBV7-9|TRBJ1-6|TRBD1
CASSRTRQGNSPLHF
TGTGCCAGCAGCCGGACTCGACAGGGAAATTCACCCCTCCACTTT
>-|TRBV29-1|TRBJ1-1|TRBD1
CSVGTGVEAFF
TGCAGCGTTGGGACAGGGGTCGAAGCTTTCTTT
>few|TRBV30|TRBJ1-1|-
CAWSARTGRGNTEAFF
TGTGCCTGGAGTGCGAGAACAGGGAGGGGGAACACTGAAGCTTTCTTT
>few|TRBV5-6|TRBJ1-2|-
CASSLAQVLYGYTF
TGTGCCAGCAGCTTGGCCCAGGTCCTCTATGGCTACACCTTC
>-|TRBV19|TRBJ1-1|-
CASSQGLNTEAFF
TGTGCCAGTTCTCAGGGTTTGAACACTGAAGCTTTCTTT
>-|TRBV9|TRBJ1-5|TRBD1
CASSSGGYSNQPQHF
TGTGCCAGCAGCTCAGGGGGGTATAGCAATCAGCCCCAGCATTTT
>few|TRBV19|TRBJ2-2|-
CASSPGQGNTGELFF
TGTGCCAGTAGCCCCGGGCAGGGCAACACCGGGGAGCTGTTTTTT